The 13 T cell receptor beta chains given below trace back to one sample, sequenced in a study of T cell responses to AZD1222 COVID-19 vaccine. Here immunoSEQ multiplex PCR was the method, and the copy in TCRdb shows in-frame clones only, minus some. The sample has about 140,000 clones; 80% to 90% are singletons. The sequences come from peripheral blood, collected on day 0 of AZD1222 vaccination. Source of these receptors: an adult in good health.

The V call is TRBV28, the J call TRBJ2-3; 14 bases are shared with TRBD2. This CDR3 region has 19 residues. J lost 3 bases, V lost 4 bases, and 12 bases had no gene match. The V gene's germline CDR1 is MDHEN and CDR2 SYDVKM. This CDR3 reads CASSSEFYRLAGGTDTQYF. CDR3 nucleotides: TGTGCCAGCAGTTCCGAATTTTACCGACTAGCGGGAGGGACAGATACGCAGTATTTT.

This chain connects TRBV19 to TRBJ1-4; D may be TRBD1 (6 bases). Germline values: CDR1 LNHDA, CDR2 SQIVND (reference sequence). Trimming removed 6 bases at V and 7 bases at J, with 21 bases between. This CDR3 contains 16 residues. The CDR3 protein is CASRTYREGVGEKLFF. CDR3 DNA: TGTGCCAGTAGGACATACAGGGAAGGGGTCGGTGAAAAACTGTTTTTT.

CDR3 sequence: CAIGETGGTGELFF. CDR3 DNA sequence: TGTGCCATCGGGGAGACAGGGGGAACCGGGGAGCTGTTTTTT. The rearrangement uses TRBV10-3 and TRBJ2-2; 9 bases line up with TRBD1. This CDR3 spans 14 amino acids. Germline V CDR1 and CDR2: ENHRY, SYGVKD. V was clipped by 8 bases and J by 5 bases; unmatched bases: 6.

This sequence joins TRBV24-1 and TRBJ2-1; possible D gene TRBD1, 6 bases. The germline V gene has CDR1 KGHDR and CDR2 SFDVKD. The CDR3 is 14 amino acids. V lost 1 base and J lost 8, with 11 bases in between. As DNA, the CDR3 is TGTGCCACCAGTGATTTAAAGCAGGGGTATGAGCAGTTCTTC. It translates to CATSDLKQGYEQFF.

This rearrangement joins TRBV27 to TRBJ1-5, with a tentative D call TRBD1 (6 bases). Trimming left V 5 bases short and J 5 bases short, with 16 bases between. Germline V gives CDR1 MNHEY, CDR2 SMNVEV (reference sequence). The CDR3 has 15 residues. CDR3: CASSPRPGVDQPQHF. CDR3 sequence (DNA): TGTGCCAGCAGTCCCCGGCCAGGGGTCGATCAGCCCCAGCATTTT.

The chain links TRBV5-1 to TRBJ2-7, with TRBD2 as a possible D gene (6 bases). Germline CDR1 SGHRS, CDR2 YFSETQ. The ends were cut back, 0 bases at V and 3 bases at J, with 10 bases in the middle. This CDR3 spans 14 amino acids. CDR3 nucleotides: TGCGCCAGCAGCTTGGATGCGGGGAACTACGAGCAGTACTTC. It codes for CASSLDAGNYEQYF. Using reference TRBV5-1 and TRBJ2-7 for the parts outside the CDR3, the full variable domain is KAGVTQTPRYLIKTRGQQVTLSCSPISGHRSVSWYQQTPGQGLQFLFEYFSETQRNKGNFPGRFSGRQFSNSRSEMNVSTLELGDSALYLCASSLDAGNYEQYFGPGTRLTVT.

The V call is TRBV5-1, the J call TRBJ2-7, with 8 bases that match TRBD1. CDR1 is SGHRS, CDR2 YFSETQ, per germline. The CDR3 is made up of 15 amino acids. V lost 0 bases and J lost 4; bases outside the gene matches: 6. CDR3 amino acids: CASSLGGTGEYEQYF. In DNA, the CDR3 is TGCGCCAGCAGCTTGGGGGGGACAGGCGAATACGAGCAGTACTTC.

V usage is TRBV13 and J usage is TRBJ2-1; D is unclear. With 5 bases removed from V and 8 bases from J, the gap between germline ends came to 7 bases. Germline V gene data show CDR1 as PRHDT and CDR2 as FYEKMQ (reference sequence). The CDR3 runs 11 residues. In nucleotides, the CDR3 is TGTGCCAGCAGCCCTCAATATGAGCAGTTCTTC. It translates to CASSPQYEQFF.

DNA for the CDR3: TGTGCCAGCAGCTTTGGGACAAGGGGGACAGATACGCAGTATTTT. It yields the protein CASSFGTRGTDTQYF. The rearrangement joins TRBV5-5 to TRBJ2-3; D might be TRBD1 (6 bases). The V gene lost 2 bases and the J gene lost 3 bases, with 13 bases spanning the gap. Looked up from germline, CDR1 is SGHKS and CDR2 is YYEKEE (reference sequence). CDR3 length equals 15 residues.

The V call is TRBV5-1, the J call TRBJ2-7; D is possibly TRBD1 (6 bases). In germline, CDR1 is SGHRS, CDR2 YFSETQ. Trimming shortened V by 0 bases and J by 7 bases, and 20 bases separated the two germline ends. CDR3 length equals 16 residues. In DNA form, the CDR3 reads TGCGCCAGCAGCTTGGACGGCAGGGGCGCTTTGGGGGAGCAGTACTTC. This gives the protein CASSLDGRGALGEQYF.

This clone was counted a single time. This sequence joins TRBV5-1 and TRBJ2-2, with D tentatively TRBD1 (5 bases). Germline CDR1 reads SGHRS; CDR2 reads YFSETQ. This CDR3 region has 15 residues. Between the trimmed V and J ends, which lost 4 bases and 0 bases, there was a span of 10 bases. The CDR3 DNA reads TGCGCCAGCAGCCCCGGACACCCGAACACCGGGGAGCTGTTTTTT. Encoded protein: CASSPGHPNTGELFF.

The chain links TRBV25-1 to TRBJ2-3, with no clear D. V lost 10 bases to trimming and J lost 2 bases, with 10 bases between them. CDR3 size: 12 residues. Germline lookup yields CDR1 MGHDK and CDR2 SYGVNS. The CDR3 protein is CAIGSVTDTQYF. In DNA, the CDR3 is TGTGCCATCGGGTCCGTCACAGATACGCAGTATTTT.

The genes are TRBV6-5 and TRBJ1-2; the D gene is possibly TRBD1 (5 bases). The CDR3 contains 12 residues. V lost 5 bases to trimming and J lost 4 bases, with 8 bases between them. Looked up from germline, CDR1 is MNHEY and CDR2 is SVGAGI. The chain's CDR3 is CASSRDRYGYTF. DNA of the CDR3: TGTGCCAGCAGTCGGGACCGCTATGGCTACACCTTC.